The TCR beta chain under discussion was sequenced for a study of cytomegalovirus exposure and HLA in healthy donors. General study results and limits: Most TCRs appeared rarely, but some public TCRs recurred in many donors. High sensitivity and specificity were reportedly achieved when the classifier diagnosed cytomegalovirus status.

This clone was observed a few times. As yet, its antigen is unknown. The identical CDR3 is also encoded by other nucleotide sequences in the sample. This CDR3 spans 13 amino acids. The germline CDR1 and CDR2 sequences are MNHEY and SMNVEV (reference sequence). Trimming removed 2 bases from V and 5 bases from J, with 9 bases in between. Repertoires were generated with immunoSEQ multiplex PCR, while TCRdb's copy carries only in-frame clones and drops some. The sample lists around 140,000 clones; 89% were seen once. From the roughly 110-subject validation cohort, which was separate from the roughly 670-subject first cohort, the donors were drawn.

This clonotype originated in a woman aged 18-35 years in good health and CMV-seronegative. The sample was PBMCs. V is TRBV27 and J is TRBJ1-2, with D maybe TRBD1 (6 bases). CDR3 region: CASSLQGSYGYTF. The CDR3 DNA sequence: TGTGCCAGCAGTTTACAGGGGTCTTATGGCTACACCTTC.